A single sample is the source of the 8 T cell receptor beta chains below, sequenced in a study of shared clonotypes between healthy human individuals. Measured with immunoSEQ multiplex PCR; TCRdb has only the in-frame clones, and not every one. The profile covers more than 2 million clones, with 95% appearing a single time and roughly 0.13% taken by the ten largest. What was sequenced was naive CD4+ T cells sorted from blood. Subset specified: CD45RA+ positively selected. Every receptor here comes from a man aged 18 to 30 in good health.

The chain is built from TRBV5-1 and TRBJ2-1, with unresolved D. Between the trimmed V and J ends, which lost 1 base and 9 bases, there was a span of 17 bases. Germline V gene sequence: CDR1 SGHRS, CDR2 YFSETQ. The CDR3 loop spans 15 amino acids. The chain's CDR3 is CASSLWYGAIREQFF. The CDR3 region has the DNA TGCGCCAGCAGCTTGTGGTACGGCGCGATACGTGAGCAGTTCTTC.

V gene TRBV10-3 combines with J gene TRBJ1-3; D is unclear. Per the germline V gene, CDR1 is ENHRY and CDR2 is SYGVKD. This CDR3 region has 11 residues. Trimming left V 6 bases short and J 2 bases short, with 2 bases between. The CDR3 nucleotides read TGTGCCATCAGCACTGGAAACACCATATATTTT. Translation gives CAISTGNTIYF.

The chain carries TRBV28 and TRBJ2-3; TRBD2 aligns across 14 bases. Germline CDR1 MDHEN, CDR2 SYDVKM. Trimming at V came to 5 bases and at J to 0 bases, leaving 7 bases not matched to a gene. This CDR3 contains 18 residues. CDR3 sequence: CASSQGTSGGISTDTQYF. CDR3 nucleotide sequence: TGTGCCAGCAGTCAGGGGACTAGCGGGGGCATAAGCACAGATACGCAGTATTTT.

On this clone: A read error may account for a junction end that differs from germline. The CDR3: CASSLGGGGRETQYF. The DNA for the CDR3 is TGTGCTAGCAGCTTAGGGGGAGGAGGGAGAGAGACCCAGTACTTC. The rearrangement links TRBV7-7 to TRBJ2-5; D may be TRBD1 or TRBD2 (6 bases each). The CDR3 has 15 residues. Germline V CDR1 and CDR2: SSHAT, FNYEAQ (reference sequence). The whole variable domain, remainder taken from reference TRBV7-7 and TRBJ2-5, is GAGVSQSPRYKVTKRGQDVTLRCDPISSHATLYWYQQALGQGPEFLTYFNYEAQPDKSGLPSDRFSAERPEGSISTLTIQRTEQRDSAMYRCASSLGGGGRETQYFGPGTRLLVL.

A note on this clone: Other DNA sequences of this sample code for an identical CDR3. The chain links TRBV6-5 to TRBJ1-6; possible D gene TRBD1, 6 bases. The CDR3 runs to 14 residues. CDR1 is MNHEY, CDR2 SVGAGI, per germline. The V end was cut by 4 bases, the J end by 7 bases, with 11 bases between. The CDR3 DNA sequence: TGTGCCAGCAGTTCCGGGACACTAAATTCACCCCTCCACTTT. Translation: CASSSGTLNSPLHF.

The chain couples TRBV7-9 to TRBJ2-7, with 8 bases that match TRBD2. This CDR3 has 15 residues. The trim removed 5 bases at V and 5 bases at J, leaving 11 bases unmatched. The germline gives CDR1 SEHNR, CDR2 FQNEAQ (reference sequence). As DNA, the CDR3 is TGTGCCAGCAGCCAGAACCGGGAGGGGGGTGACGAGCAGTACTTC. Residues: CASSQNREGGDEQYF.

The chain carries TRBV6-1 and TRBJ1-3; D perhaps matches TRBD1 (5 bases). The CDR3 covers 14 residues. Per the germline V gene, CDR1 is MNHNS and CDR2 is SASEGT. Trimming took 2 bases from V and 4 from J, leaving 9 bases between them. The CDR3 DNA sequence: TGTGCCAGCAGTGAATGGCAGGGAGGAAACACCATATATTTT. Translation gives CASSEWQGGNTIYF.

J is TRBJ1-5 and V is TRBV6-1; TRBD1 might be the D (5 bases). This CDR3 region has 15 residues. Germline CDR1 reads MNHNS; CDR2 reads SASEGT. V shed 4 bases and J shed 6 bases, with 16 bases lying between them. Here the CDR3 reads CASSVGMGGSQPQHF. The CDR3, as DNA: TGTGCCAGCAGTGTAGGAATGGGGGGTAGTCAGCCCCAGCATTTT.